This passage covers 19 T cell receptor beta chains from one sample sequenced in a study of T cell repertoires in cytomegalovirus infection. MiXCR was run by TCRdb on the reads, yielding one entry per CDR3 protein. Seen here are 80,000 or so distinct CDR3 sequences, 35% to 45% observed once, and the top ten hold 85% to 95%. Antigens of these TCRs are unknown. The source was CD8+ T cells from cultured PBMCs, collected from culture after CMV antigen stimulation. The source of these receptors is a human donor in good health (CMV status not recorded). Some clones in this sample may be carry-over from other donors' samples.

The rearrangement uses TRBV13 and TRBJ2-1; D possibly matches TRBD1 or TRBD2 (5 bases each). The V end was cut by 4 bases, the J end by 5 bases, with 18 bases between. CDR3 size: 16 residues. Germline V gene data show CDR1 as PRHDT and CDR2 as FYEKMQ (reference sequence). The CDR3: CASSSEGQILDNEQFF. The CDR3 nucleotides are TGTGCCAGCAGCTCAGAGGGGCAGATTTTAGACAATGAGCAGTTCTTC.

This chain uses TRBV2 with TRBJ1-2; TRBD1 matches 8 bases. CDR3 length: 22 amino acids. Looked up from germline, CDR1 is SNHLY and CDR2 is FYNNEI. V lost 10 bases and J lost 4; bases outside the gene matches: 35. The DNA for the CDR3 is TGTGCCACCCCTATCTCAACCAAGGGCAGGGGGCAATCGCGGACCAATAGCTATGGCTACACCTTC. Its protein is CATPISTKGRGQSRTNSYGYTF.

CDR3 DNA: TGTGCCAGCAGCTTAGAGGCCACCGGGGAGCTGTTTTTT. Its protein product is CASSLEATGELFF. The gene calls are TRBV11-1 and TRBJ2-2; D unclear. The CDR3 is 13 residues long. V lost 1 base and J 4 bases, leaving 4 bases between the germline ends. The germline CDR1 and CDR2 sequences are SGHAT and FQDESV (reference sequence).

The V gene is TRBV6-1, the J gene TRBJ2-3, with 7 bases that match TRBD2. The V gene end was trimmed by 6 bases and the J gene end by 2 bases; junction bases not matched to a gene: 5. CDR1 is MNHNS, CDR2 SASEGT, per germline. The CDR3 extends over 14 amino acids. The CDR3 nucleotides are TGTGCCAGCAGGGGAGCGGGGCACACAGATACGCAGTATTTT. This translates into CASRGAGHTDTQYF.

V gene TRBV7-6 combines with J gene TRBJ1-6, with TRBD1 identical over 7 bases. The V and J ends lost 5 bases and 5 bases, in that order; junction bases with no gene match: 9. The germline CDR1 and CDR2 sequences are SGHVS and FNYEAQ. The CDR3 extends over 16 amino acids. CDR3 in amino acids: CASSTLIGGNNSPLHF. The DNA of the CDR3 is TGTGCCAGCAGCACCCTTATAGGGGGCAATAATTCACCCCTCCACTTT.

CDR3 in DNA: TGTGCCAGCAGCTCCCGGACGGGGTACGAGCAGTACTTC. As protein: CASSSRTGYEQYF. The J gene is TRBJ2-7, the V gene TRBV7-6, with TRBD2 as a possible D gene (5 bases). Trimming removed 4 bases at V and 4 bases at J, with 11 bases between. The CDR3 is 13 residues long. Germline loops: CDR1 SGHVS, CDR2 FNYEAQ.

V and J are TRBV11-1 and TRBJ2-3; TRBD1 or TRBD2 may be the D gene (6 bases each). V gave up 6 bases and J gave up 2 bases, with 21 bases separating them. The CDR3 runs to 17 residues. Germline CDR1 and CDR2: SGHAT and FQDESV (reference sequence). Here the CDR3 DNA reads TGTGCCAGCAGTGACACCGGAGGGGGGCAGTCCACAGATACGCAGTATTTT. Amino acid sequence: CASSDTGGGQSTDTQYF.

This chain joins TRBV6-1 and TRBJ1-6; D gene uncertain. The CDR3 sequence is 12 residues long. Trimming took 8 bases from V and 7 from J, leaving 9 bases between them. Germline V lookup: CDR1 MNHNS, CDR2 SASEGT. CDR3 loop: CASCAENSPLHF. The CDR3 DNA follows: TGTGCCAGCTGCGCCGAGAATTCACCCCTCCACTTT.

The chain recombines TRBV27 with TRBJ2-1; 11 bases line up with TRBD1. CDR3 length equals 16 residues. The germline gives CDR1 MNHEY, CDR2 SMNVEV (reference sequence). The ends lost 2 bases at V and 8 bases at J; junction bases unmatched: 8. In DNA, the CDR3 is TGTGCCAGCAGTTTACTTTGGACAGGGGGCTTGGATGAGCAGTTCTTC. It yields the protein CASSLLWTGGLDEQFF.

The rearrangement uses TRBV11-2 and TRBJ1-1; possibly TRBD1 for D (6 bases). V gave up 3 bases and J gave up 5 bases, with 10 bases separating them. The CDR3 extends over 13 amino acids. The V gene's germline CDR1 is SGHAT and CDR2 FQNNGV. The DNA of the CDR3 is TGTGCCAGCAGCTTTGGGGGGACAACTGAAGCTTTCTTT. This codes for CASSFGGTTEAFF.

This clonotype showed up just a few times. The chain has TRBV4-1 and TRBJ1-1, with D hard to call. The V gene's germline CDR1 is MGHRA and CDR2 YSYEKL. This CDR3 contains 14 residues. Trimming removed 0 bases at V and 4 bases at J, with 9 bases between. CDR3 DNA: TGCGCCAGCAGCCAAGATAGTGCGAGCACTGAAGCTTTCTTT. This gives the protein CASSQDSASTEAFF.

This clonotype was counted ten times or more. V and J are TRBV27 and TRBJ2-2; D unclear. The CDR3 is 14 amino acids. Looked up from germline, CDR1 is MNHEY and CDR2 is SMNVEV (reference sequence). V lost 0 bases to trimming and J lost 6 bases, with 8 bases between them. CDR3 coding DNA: TGTGCCAGCAGTTTATCCGTAGGGTCCGGGGAGCTGTTTTTT. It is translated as CASSLSVGSGELFF.

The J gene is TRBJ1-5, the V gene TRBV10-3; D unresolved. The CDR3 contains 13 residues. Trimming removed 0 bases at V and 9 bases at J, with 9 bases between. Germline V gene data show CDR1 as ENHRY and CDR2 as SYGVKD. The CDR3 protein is CAISESTALPQHF. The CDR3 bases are TGTGCCATCAGTGAGTCGACGGCCCTGCCCCAGCATTTT.

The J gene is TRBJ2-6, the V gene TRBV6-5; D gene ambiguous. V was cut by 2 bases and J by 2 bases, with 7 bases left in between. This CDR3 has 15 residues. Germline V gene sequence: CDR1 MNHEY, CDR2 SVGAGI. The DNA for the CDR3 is TGTGCCAGCAGTTACGCGATCACTGGGGCCAACGTCCTGACTTTC. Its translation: CASSYAITGANVLTF.

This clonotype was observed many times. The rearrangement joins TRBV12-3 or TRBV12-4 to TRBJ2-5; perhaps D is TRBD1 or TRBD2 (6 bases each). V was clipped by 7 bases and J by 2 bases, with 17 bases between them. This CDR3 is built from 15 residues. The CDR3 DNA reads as TGTGCCAGCATTCTCGGTCGGGGGCGACAAGAGACCCAGTACTTC. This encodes CASILGRGRQETQYF.

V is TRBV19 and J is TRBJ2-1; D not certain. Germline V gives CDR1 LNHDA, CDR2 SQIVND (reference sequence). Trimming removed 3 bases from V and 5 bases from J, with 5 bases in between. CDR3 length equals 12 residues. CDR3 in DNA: TGTGCCAGTAGTATCTGGAACAATGAGCAGTTCTTC. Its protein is CASSIWNNEQFF.

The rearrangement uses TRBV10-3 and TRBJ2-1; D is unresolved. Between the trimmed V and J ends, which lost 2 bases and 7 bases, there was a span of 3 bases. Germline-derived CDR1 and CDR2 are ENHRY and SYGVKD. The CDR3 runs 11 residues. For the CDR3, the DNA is TGTGCCATCAGTGAGGGGAATGAGCAGTTCTTC. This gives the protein CAISEGNEQFF.

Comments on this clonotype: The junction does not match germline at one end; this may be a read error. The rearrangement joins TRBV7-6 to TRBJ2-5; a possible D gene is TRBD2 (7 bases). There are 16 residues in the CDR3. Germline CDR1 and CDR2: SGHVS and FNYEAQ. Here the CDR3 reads CASSPHLGGALETQYF. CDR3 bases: TGTGCTAGCAGCCCCCATTTGGGGGGGGCGTTGGAGACCCAGTACTTC.

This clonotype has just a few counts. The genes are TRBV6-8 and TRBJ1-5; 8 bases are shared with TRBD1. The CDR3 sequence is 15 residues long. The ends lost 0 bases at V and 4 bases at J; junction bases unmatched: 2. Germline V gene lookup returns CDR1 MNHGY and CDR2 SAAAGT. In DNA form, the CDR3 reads TGTGCCAGCAGTTACTCTCGGACAGGGAATCAGCCCCAGCATTTT. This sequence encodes CASSYSRTGNQPQHF.